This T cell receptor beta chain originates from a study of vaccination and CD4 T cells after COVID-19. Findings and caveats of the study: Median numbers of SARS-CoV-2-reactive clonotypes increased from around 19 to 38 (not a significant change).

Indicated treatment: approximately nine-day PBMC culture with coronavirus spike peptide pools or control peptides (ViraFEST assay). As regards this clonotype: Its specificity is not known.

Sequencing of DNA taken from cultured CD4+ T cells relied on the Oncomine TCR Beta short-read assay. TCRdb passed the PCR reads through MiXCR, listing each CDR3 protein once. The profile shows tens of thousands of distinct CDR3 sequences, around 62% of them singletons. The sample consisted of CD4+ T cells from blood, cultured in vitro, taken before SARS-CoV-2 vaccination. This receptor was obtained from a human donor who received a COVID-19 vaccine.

CDR3 nucleotides: TGTGCCAGCAGTGATGTAACAGGGGGTAGGAACACTGAAGCTTTCTTT. Protein sequence: CASSDVTGGRNTEAFF. The chain links TRBV6-1 to TRBJ1-1, with 8 bases identical to TRBD1. After removal of 3 bases from V and 1 base from J, the junction contained 7 bases not matched to a gene. The CDR3 loop spans 16 amino acids. CDR1 is MNHNS and CDR2 is SASEGT in the germline V gene.